This T cell receptor (beta chain) was sequenced for a study of T cells after somatic rescue of genetic block. There are 14 residues in the CDR3. The V end lost 0 bases, the J end lost 1 base, and 6 bases lay between the germline ends. The germline V gene encodes CDR1 SGHNT and CDR2 YENEEA. Sequencing was performed with immunoSEQ multiplex PCR; in TCRdb, only in-frame clones are kept and a portion is missing. The data contain roughly 58,000 clones, approximately 96% of them singletons. Sequenced input: peripheral blood mononuclear cells (PBMCs). The chain combines TRBV11-3 with TRBJ1-1; D ambiguous. This TCR was recovered from a child under two years old. CDR3 nucleotides: TGTGCCAGCAGCTTAGATGGGAAGAACACTGAAGCTTTCTTT. It translates to CASSLDGKNTEAFF.